These T cell receptor beta chains were read from a single sample in a study of blood T cell repertoires in COVID-19. Clones were sequenced by immunoSEQ multiplex PCR, and TCRdb holds only the in-frame ones, with some missing. This table has 200,000 to 250,000 clones, approximately 89% appearing once. Sequencing was carried out using peripheral blood. These receptors all stem from a woman between 35 and 50 years old with acute or convalescent COVID-19. Both conserved end residues are part of each CDR3. D genes are given only for firm matches. A clone size is listed for some rows: how often the clone was seen (once, few, many), or a class if it is expanded.

V gene	D gene	clone size	J gene	CDR3 protein	CDR3 DNA
TRBV10-1	-	-	TRBJ2-2	CASRAGTSTGELFF	TGCGCCAGCAGGGCCGGGACAAGCACCGGGGAGCTGTTTTTT
TRBV5-1	-	-	TRBJ1-4	CASSFGGVAEKLFF	TGCGCCAGCAGCTTTGGAGGCGTAGCTGAAAAACTGTTTTTT
TRBV27	TRBD1	-	TRBJ2-3	CASSFYDRGGTDTQYF	TGTGCCAGCAGTTTTTATGACAGGGGCGGTACAGATACGCAGTATTTT
TRBV5-1	TRBD2	-	TRBJ2-2	CASSFTFGLAGELFF	TGCGCCAGCAGCTTCACGTTCGGACTAGCCGGGGAGCTGTTTTTT
TRBV29-1	TRBD1	once	TRBJ1-2	CSVEGTVYGYTF	TGCAGCGTTGAGGGGACAGTCTATGGCTACACCTTC
TRBV2	-	-	TRBJ2-1	CASSEAVITSSYNEQFF	TGTGCCAGCAGTGAAGCGGTCATCACGAGCTCCTACAATGAGCAGTTCTTC
TRBV5-4	TRBD1	-	TRBJ1-6	CASSLLDRDHSPLHF	TGTGCCAGCAGCTTGTTAGACAGGGACCATTCACCCCTCCACTTT
TRBV30	-	-	TRBJ2-3	CAWEARSSTDTQYF	TGTGCCTGGGAGGCCCGATCTAGCACAGATACGCAGTATTTT
TRBV12-3/TRBV12-4	-	-	TRBJ1-1	CASSLESNTEAFF	TGTGCCAGCAGTTTGGAGTCGAACACTGAAGCTTTCTTT
TRBV10-3	TRBD1	-	TRBJ1-1	CAISESGTAEAFF	TGTGCCATCAGTGAGTCAGGGACAGCCGAAGCTTTCTTT
TRBV3-1/TRBV3-2	TRBD2	-	TRBJ2-5	CASSQQGLAGGLETQYF	TGTGCCAGCAGCCAGCAGGGACTAGCGGGGGGCCTAGAGACCCAGTACTTC
TRBV4-1	TRBD2	-	TRBJ2-1	CASSQVIMGGGRNEQFF	TGCGCCAGCAGCCAAGTGATCATGGGCGGGGGTCGTAATGAGCAGTTCTTC
TRBV7-6	TRBD1	-	TRBJ1-3	CASSLEGAGDGNTIYF	TGTGCCAGCAGCTTAGAGGGGGCAGGAGATGGAAACACCATATATTTT
TRBV25-1	-	-	TRBJ1-1	CASSDPVYGNTEAFF	TGTGCCAGCAGTGATCCGGTTTATGGGAACACTGAAGCTTTCTTT
TRBV11-2	-	-	TRBJ2-2	CASSLSGTGELFF	TGTGCCAGCAGCTTATCGGGCACCGGGGAGCTGTTTTTT
TRBV30	TRBD1	-	TRBJ2-3	CAWGQDTDTQYF	TGTGCTTGGGGACAGGACACAGATACGCAGTATTTT
TRBV27	-	-	TRBJ1-1	CASSSWGRGGTEAFF	TGTGCCAGCAGTTCTTGGGGCAGGGGTGGAACTGAAGCTTTCTTT
TRBV18	TRBD1	-	TRBJ1-6	CASSPRGTGVNSPLHF	TGTGCCAGCTCACCTCGGGGGACAGGGGTTAATTCACCCCTCCACTTT
TRBV11-2	TRBD1	-	TRBJ1-2	CASSRDRAIGYTF	TGTGCCAGCAGTCGCGACAGGGCGATTGGCTACACCTTC
TRBV11-2	TRBD1	-	TRBJ1-1	CASSRGRWQRGPIDTEAFF	TGTGCCAGCAGCCGTGGGCGATGGCAGAGGGGGCCCATCGACACTGAAGCTTTCTTT